Listed below are T cell receptor beta chains from one sample, sequenced in a study of shared clonotypes between healthy human individuals. TCRdb's table, derived via immunoSEQ multiplex PCR, lists solely in-frame clones and lacks some. The table has about 2.5 million clones, roughly 90% seen once. Sequences were obtained from naive CD4+ T cells from PBMCs. The receptors here all came from a man between 18 and 35 years old in good health. Some clones in this sample may be carry-over from other donors' samples. Both conserved end residues are part of each CDR3. A D gene is named only where the DNA matches it firmly. Part of the rows lack a size; the others show once, few, many or a class for expanded clones.

clone_size	v_call	d_call	j_call	cdr3_aa	cdr3_nt
-	TRBV19	TRBD1	TRBJ1-2	CASSRQGGYTF	TGTGCCAGTAGTAGACAGGGGGGCTACACCTTC
-	TRBV5-4	TRBD2	TRBJ2-1	CASSLGGLAGYSYNEQFF	TGTGCCAGCAGCTTAGGAGGACTAGCGGGATACTCCTACAATGAGCAGTTCTTC
-	TRBV5-4	-	TRBJ2-4	CASSLGKDGGNIQYF	TGTGCCAGCAGCTTGGGTAAAGACGGAGGAAACATTCAGTACTTC
-	TRBV28	-	TRBJ1-3	CASSDWPRAIYF	TGTGCCAGCAGCGACTGGCCCCGGGCCATATATTTT
-	TRBV28	-	TRBJ1-2	CASSFPTDVALEGYTF	TGTGCCAGCAGTTTTCCGACAGATGTTGCACTAGAAGGCTACACCTTC
-	TRBV6-1	-	TRBJ1-4	CASSVGQGPREKLFF	TGTGCCAGCAGTGTGGGTCAGGGGCCTCGTGAAAAACTGTTTTTT
-	TRBV14	-	TRBJ2-7	CASSQDWGRVGHEQYF	TGTGCCAGCAGCCAAGATTGGGGGCGGGTCGGCCACGAGCAGTACTTC
-	TRBV7-9	-	TRBJ2-7	CASTALDSYEQYF	TGTGCCAGCACCGCCCTGGACAGTTACGAGCAGTACTTC
once	TRBV6-5	TRBD1	TRBJ2-3	CASSYKGTGITDTQYF	TGTGCCAGCAGTTACAAGGGGACAGGGATCACAGATACGCAGTATTTT
-	TRBV10-3	-	TRBJ2-3	CAITPGPRYSRGPDTQYF	TGTGCCATCACCCCGGGACCTAGATATAGCCGGGGGCCAGATACGCAGTATTTT
once	TRBV25-1	-	TRBJ1-2	CASSKTGLAYGYTF	TGTGCCAGCAGTAAAACAGGGCTAGCCTATGGCTACACCTTC
-	TRBV9	TRBD1	TRBJ1-2	CASSERPGQIFNYGYTF	TGTGCCAGCAGCGAGCGGCCGGGACAGATATTTAACTATGGCTACACCTTC
-	TRBV6-1	-	TRBJ2-1	CASSRGISTNNEQFF	TGTGCCAGCAGCCGCGGGATTTCAACAAACAATGAGCAGTTCTTC
-	TRBV10-3	-	TRBJ1-1	CAISESKLTNTEAFF	TGTGCCATCAGTGAGTCGAAATTGACTAACACTGAAGCTTTCTTT
-	TRBV7-8	-	TRBJ1-3	CASRRGNTIYF	TGTGCCAGCAGAAGGGGGAACACCATATATTTT